This T cell receptor (beta chain) was documented in a study of tumor-infiltrating lymphocytes in primary liver carcinoma. Note on this clonotype: The target antigen is unknown. Compared with germline, one end of the junction differs, possibly owing to a read error.

Study observations and caveats: In tumor-adjacent and tumor-blood pairs, overlap was lower than in tumor region pairs. Tumor samples exhibited a significantly greater top-250-clone fraction than blood samples (p = 0.039). Merely some 8-25% of top clones spanned all five tumor regions.

A constant-region primer primed TCR beta cDNA synthesis from about 530 ng of total RNA. Nested multiplex PCR, run for three rounds with slightly modified ARM-PCR, yielded TCR beta libraries. TCRdb re-called the multiplex PCR reads through MiXCR, storing one row per CDR3 protein. The top ten hold around 60% of the sample, which has more than 55,000 distinct CDR3 sequences, roughly 70% seen once. Scientists recovered RNA and DNA together from roughly 18-30 mg of unsorted bulk tissue. Uniformly, tumor samples exhibited a viable tumor cell fraction exceeding 85%. The origin of this receptor is a man aged 35 to 55 with primary liver carcinoma and hepatitis B virus infection. The specimen sequenced was liver tumor tissue from sampling region 2. The sample's subset: tumor region T2, inferior pole.

The CDR3 sequence: CASSQDPGGGKETQHF. As DNA, the CDR3 is TGCGCCAGCAGCCAAGATCCTGGCGGGGGGAAAGAGACCCAGCACTTC. The chain joins TRBV11-2 to TRBJ2-5; 8 nucleotides match TRBD2. Germline V gene data show CDR1 as SGHAT and CDR2 as FQNNGV. The CDR3 totals 16 residues.